The entry below describes one T cell receptor (beta chain). The data were taken from a study of long-term antiretroviral therapy in people with HIV. Between the trimmed V and J ends, which lost 3 bases and 1 base, there was a span of 13 bases. Germline lookup yields CDR1 SGDLS and CDR2 YYNGEE. The CDR3 runs 15 residues. A v3.0 immunoSEQ assay was performed at survey level. Only in-frame clones appear in the TCRdb table, and some are missing; sequencing was by immunoSEQ multiplex PCR. The sample lists tens of thousands of clones, about 85% occurring once. This material consisted of unsorted PBMCs, taken approximately 5 years before starting antiretroviral therapy. This receptor was obtained from a man aged 45 to 65 with HIV. The genes are TRBV9 and TRBJ1-1, with D tentatively TRBD1 (5 bases). This CDR3 is CASSAGEGRNTEAFF. The CDR3 nucleotides are TGTGCCAGCAGCGCGGGGGAGGGCCGGAACACTGAAGCTTTCTTT.